This entry describes one TCR beta chain. The antigen it binds to is not known. One base away there is no much larger clone; base qualities are not given. Following the manufacturer's recommendations, the immunoSEQ kit was used to generate TCR beta libraries from genomic DNA. To prepare libraries, a first multiplex PCR with proprietary primers was run, followed by a second PCR that added unique barcodes, and a bead cleanup was done after each round. A positive control reaction and a negative control reaction, both provided in the kit, were run with every batch of samples. The final libraries were assessed on an Agilent 4200 TapeStation D1000 ScreenTape, pooled by volume, and quantified by qPCR. Sequencing was performed on an Illumina NextSeq500 with a MidOutput 150-cycle cartridge, and 156 Read1 and 15 Index1 cycles were run with kit custom primers. The pooled library was loaded at around 0.93 pM with around 20% PhiX control spiked in. The authors processed their data as follows. Vendor-processed data were analyzed in R, with a clonotype defined as all T cells sharing the same CDR3 nucleotide sequence. For clone abundance analyses, frequencies were normalized to the 10,000 most abundant clones in each sample. Public T cell clones, which averaged fewer than five per sample, were removed prior to analysis. Dominant motif analysis used ImmunoMap with the PAM10 matrix, gap penalty 30 and homology threshold 0.3; motifs with cumulative frequency at least 0.01 counted as dominant. In TCRdb, the immuneACCESS table is reduced to in-frame sequences with V and J assigned. These tables do not hold every clone; where another copy was compared, an unresolved V gene accounts for under half, and the others remain unexplained. V, J and clone size reflect that table, while D and trimming were determined from the DNA. For this sample the table gives 15,000 to 19,000 clones, of which about three fifths were detected only once. The ten largest clonotypes hold 11% of the sample.

This record comes from a study of radiation and T cells in renal cell carcinoma (dated by TCRdb to 2018 to 2021). Context from the whole study: A total of approximately 53 samples underwent TCR beta sequencing, made up of some 26 tumors and about 27 peripheral blood samples. Across all 50 or so samples, 4,016,671 unique CDR3 nucleotide sequences, encoding 2,658,974 unique CDR3 amino acid sequences, were identified.

According to the germline V gene, CDR1 reads SGHTS and CDR2 reads YDEGEE. Including cysteine and phenylalanine, the CDR3 has 15 amino acids. The sequence is cut down to CDR3 DNA, 45 bases in frame from base 1. Clipping removes 2 bases from V and 2 bases from J, with 6 as the unmatched junction base count. The investigation overall reported the following: Because only small tumor regions of about 0.94 g were available, intratumoral heterogeneity was not captured. Compared with control tumors, irradiated tumors had a greater number of dominant CDR3 motifs, and those motifs took up a bigger portion of the repertoire. Irradiated tumors showed higher TCR clonality than controls, with the top 100 clonotypes averaging roughly 50% of the repertoire versus about 40% in nephrectomy-only tumors. The single-armed trial design could not address effects of radiation dose or scheduling on the TCR repertoire.

The sample's time point label, decoded: tumor resected at nephrectomy. This sample's treatment or condition label indicates: treatment-naive control, cytoreductive nephrectomy. Control tumors were obtained from treatment-naive renal cell carcinoma patients in whom cytoreductive nephrectomy was performed without prior radiation. All patients had renal cell carcinoma with clear cell pathology. Control tumors used for TCR sequencing came from a handful of females and some eleven males, resected 2011 to 2014, with median age approximately 50 years (range about 40 to 82). Tumors were mechanically dissociated, digested with collagenase/hyaluronidase at 37 °C, processed in gentleMACS C tubes, and stored in liquid nitrogen. The QIAamp DNA Blood Mini Kit (Qiagen) was used to prepare genomic DNA for TCR sequencing. The analyses included just those samples that passed every quality control check.

The rearrangement combines TRBV5-8 with TRBJ2-5, and 7 junction bases match TRBD1. The sequence was collected from a man aged 45 to 65 with renal cell carcinoma. The source was tumor tissue, collected from a patient whose treatment was nephrectomy without radiotherapy. The bases are TGTGCCAGCAGCTTAGTAGGGGGCTCTCAAGAGACCCAGTACTTC. This yields the protein CASSLVGGSQETQYF.